This T cell receptor beta chain was observed in a study of beta chain features in type 1 diabetes. Study observations and caveats: Type 1 diabetes patients had TCRB CDR3s that were shorter (moderately but significantly so) in all four CD4+ subsets.

What was sequenced were expressed TCRB transcripts, since all of the isolated RNA had been reverse transcribed. Measured with immunoSEQ multiplex PCR; TCRdb has only the in-frame clones, and not every one. The sample carries hundreds of thousands of clones, more than 12% recorded once. Purity (above 98%) was reached by all sorted populations. CDR1 and CDR2 from the germline V gene are SGHTA and FQGNSA. V dropped 0 bases and J dropped 8; count of bases not matched to a gene: 7. The CDR3 spans 14 residues. This clone was seen a handful of times. Its antigen remains unknown. This receptor was taken from a man between 18 and 35 years old with type 1 diabetes. The sequenced sample consisted of naive CD4+ T cells from blood. The V call is TRBV7-2, the J call TRBJ2-7; TRBD2 aligns across 7 bases. The CDR3 sequence: CASSLARGAGQQYF. CDR3 coding DNA: TGTGCCAGCAGCTTAGCGCGGGGAGCGGGACAGCAGTACTTC.